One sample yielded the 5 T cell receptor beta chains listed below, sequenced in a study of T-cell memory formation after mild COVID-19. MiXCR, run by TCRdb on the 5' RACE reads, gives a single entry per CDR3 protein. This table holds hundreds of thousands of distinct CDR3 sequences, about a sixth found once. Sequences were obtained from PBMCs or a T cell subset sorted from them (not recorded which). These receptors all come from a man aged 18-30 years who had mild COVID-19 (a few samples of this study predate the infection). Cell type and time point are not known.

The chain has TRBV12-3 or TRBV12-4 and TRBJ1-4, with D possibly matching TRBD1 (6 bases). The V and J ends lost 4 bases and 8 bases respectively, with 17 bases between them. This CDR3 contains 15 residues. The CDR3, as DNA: TGTGCCAGCAGTTCCGGAAACAGGGATTGGGAAAAACTGTTTTTT. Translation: CASSSGNRDWEKLFF.

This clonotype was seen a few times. CDR3 loop: CASSPISGGGYEQFF. The CDR3 region has the DNA TGTGCCAGCTCACCCATCAGCGGGGGGGGATATGAGCAGTTCTTC. V and J are TRBV18 and TRBJ2-1; 10 bases fit TRBD2. J lost 8 bases, V lost 3 bases, and 7 bases had no gene match. The CDR3 contains 15 residues. Germline values: CDR1 KGHSH, CDR2 LQKENI.

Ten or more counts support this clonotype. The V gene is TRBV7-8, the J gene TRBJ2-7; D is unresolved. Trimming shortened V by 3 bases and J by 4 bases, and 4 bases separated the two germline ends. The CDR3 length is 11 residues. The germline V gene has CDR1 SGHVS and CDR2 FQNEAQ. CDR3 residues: CASSFQYEQYF. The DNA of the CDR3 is TGTGCCAGCAGCTTCCAATACGAGCAGTACTTC.

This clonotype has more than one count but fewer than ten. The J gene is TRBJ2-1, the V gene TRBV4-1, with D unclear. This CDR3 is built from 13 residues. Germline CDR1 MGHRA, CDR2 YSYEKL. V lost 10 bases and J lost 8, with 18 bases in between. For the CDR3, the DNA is TGCGCCACACGCGGACGGGTAGCCCATGAGCAGTTCTTC. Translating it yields CATRGRVAHEQFF.

CDR3 in amino acids: CASSSPYGTHNSPLHF. In nucleotides, the CDR3 is TGTGCCAGCAGCTCGCCCTACGGGACCCATAATTCACCCCTCCACTTT. The chain uses TRBV5-8 and TRBJ1-6, with D perhaps TRBD1 (5 bases). This CDR3 contains 16 residues. Trimming pared 3 bases from V and 5 bases from J, leaving 15 bases between. The germline V gene has CDR1 SGHTS and CDR2 YDEGEE.